These 32 T cell receptor beta chains came from one sample sequenced in a study of blood T cell repertoires in COVID-19. Sequencing was performed with immunoSEQ multiplex PCR; in TCRdb, only in-frame clones are kept and a portion is missing. The sample consists of approximately 220,000 clones, roughly four fifths of them appearing once. The sequencing sample was made of PBMCs or T cells enriched from blood (not recorded which). The source is a woman between 40 and 55 years old with acute COVID-19.

V gene TRBV4-1 combines with J gene TRBJ2-2; the D gene is possibly TRBD2 (6 bases). The CDR3 runs to 17 residues. Germline-derived CDR1 and CDR2 are MGHRA and YSYEKL. V shed 0 bases and J shed 3 bases, with 14 bases lying between them. The CDR3 sequence is CASSQDRDGEDTGELFF. CDR3 DNA sequence: TGCGCCAGCAGCCAAGATAGGGATGGGGAGGACACCGGGGAGCTGTTTTTT.

This clone was observed a single time. V usage is TRBV11-2 and J usage is TRBJ2-2; no clear D gene. Trimming pared 3 bases from V and 2 bases from J, leaving 4 bases between. CDR1 SGHAT and CDR2 FQNNGV come from the germline V gene. The CDR3 is 13 amino acids. CDR3 sequence: CASSLSNTGELFF. Written as DNA, the CDR3 is TGTGCCAGCAGCTTGAGCAACACCGGGGAGCTGTTTTTT.

This chain uses TRBV7-9 with TRBJ1-1; TRBD1 might be the D (6 bases). V lost 5 bases and J lost 1, with 14 bases in between. Germline V gene data show CDR1 as SEHNR and CDR2 as FQNEAQ (reference sequence). The CDR3 runs 15 residues. The CDR3 nucleotides read TGTGCCAGCAGCCACTCGGACAGCCCGAACACTGAAGCTTTCTTT. Amino acid sequence: CASSHSDSPNTEAFF.

This clone was observed a handful of times. V gene TRBV18 combines with J gene TRBJ1-4, with D uncertain. Germline CDR1 and CDR2: KGHSH and LQKENI. V gave up 2 bases and J gave up 8 bases, with 15 bases separating them. The CDR3 runs to 15 residues. The CDR3 nucleotides read TGTGCCAGCTCACCAACAGAACCTCCGGGGGAAAAACTGTTTTTT. Translation gives CASSPTEPPGEKLFF.

This chain uses TRBV18 with TRBJ1-4, with 7 positions matching TRBD1. The CDR3 runs to 15 residues. J lost 4 bases, V lost 4 bases, and 6 bases had no gene match. Germline V lookup: CDR1 KGHSH, CDR2 LQKENI. CDR3 bases: TGTGCCAGCTCACTCACAGGGGCTTTTAATGAAAAACTGTTTTTT. It codes for CASSLTGAFNEKLFF.

The V and J genes are TRBV16 and TRBJ2-7; D is uncertain. There are 15 residues in the CDR3. Germline V gene sequence: CDR1 KGHSY, CDR2 FQNENV. The V and J ends lost 5 bases and 2 bases respectively, with 16 bases between them. The CDR3 DNA reads as TGTGCCAGCAGCACGTCACTCGTCGATACCTACGAGCAGTACTTC. This gives the protein CASSTSLVDTYEQYF.

The V call is TRBV9, the J call TRBJ2-5; 9 bases line up with TRBD2. There are 15 residues in the CDR3. The germline V gene has CDR1 SGDLS and CDR2 YYNGEE. V shed 3 bases, J shed 5 bases, and the junction held 8 bases outside the gene matches. In nucleotides, the CDR3 is TGTGCCAGCAGCGGGTGGGCTAGCGGGGATGAGACCCAGTACTTC. This translates into CASSGWASGDETQYF.

The chain uses TRBV30 and TRBJ2-2; 8 bases fit TRBD2. Losses at the gene ends were 7 bases for V and 6 bases for J; bases not matched to a gene: 10. CDR1 GTSNPN and CDR2 SVGIG come from the germline V gene (reference sequence). This CDR3 is 14 amino acids long. The CDR3 is CAFCPGGAAGELFF. The DNA for the CDR3 is TGTGCCTTTTGCCCGGGGGGGGCCGCCGGGGAGCTGTTTTTT.

This clone occurred once. V and J are TRBV5-1 and TRBJ1-4, with D perhaps matching TRBD1 (5 bases). This CDR3 has 16 residues. Trimming shortened V by 4 bases and J by 3 bases, and 16 bases separated the two germline ends. The germline V gene encodes CDR1 SGHRS and CDR2 YFSETQ. CDR3: CASSPGAQPANEKLFF. In DNA form, the CDR3 reads TGCGCCAGCAGCCCTGGGGCCCAACCAGCTAATGAAAAACTGTTTTTT.

The CDR3 reads CASSLQGNHEQYF. CDR3 DNA: TGTGCCAGCAGCTTGCAGGGGAACCACGAGCAGTACTTC. This chain joins TRBV5-5 and TRBJ2-7, with a weak D call TRBD1 (6 bases). Germline V CDR1 and CDR2: SGHKS, YYEKEE (reference sequence). This CDR3 has 13 residues. The V end was cut by 1 base, the J end by 5 bases, with 10 bases between.

This rearrangement joins TRBV19 to TRBJ2-7; no definite D call. In germline, CDR1 is LNHDA, CDR2 SQIVND (reference sequence). V lost 3 bases, J lost 0 bases, and 9 bases lay in between. CDR3 length equals 14 residues. This CDR3 is CASSIAHSSYEQYF. CDR3 DNA: TGTGCCAGTAGTATTGCCCACTCCTCCTACGAGCAGTACTTC.

This clone was observed many times. The chain carries TRBV9 and TRBJ2-5; 9 bases are shared with TRBD2. Germline V gene lookup returns CDR1 SGDLS and CDR2 YYNGEE. This CDR3 has 17 residues. Trimming cost V 4 bases and J 3 bases; bases outside gene matches: 13. The CDR3 DNA sequence: TGTGCCAGCAGCCATAATAGTGGCGGGAGGGCGAAAGAGACCCAGTACTTC. Protein: CASSHNSGGRAKETQYF.

J is TRBJ2-3 and V is TRBV19, with a tentative D call TRBD2 (6 bases). This CDR3 spans 17 amino acids. The V gene's germline CDR1 is LNHDA and CDR2 SQIVND (reference sequence). Trimming removed 0 bases from V and 0 bases from J, with 13 bases in between. The CDR3 DNA reads as TGTGCCAGTAGTATAGATGATCGAGCGGGCAGCACAGATACGCAGTATTTT. It yields the protein CASSIDDRAGSTDTQYF. The whole variable domain, filled in from reference TRBV19 and TRBJ2-3, reads DGGITQSPKYLFRKEGQNVTLSCEQNLNHDAMYWYRQDPGQGLRLIYYSQIVNDFQKGDIAEGYSVSREKKESFPLTVTSAQKNPTAFYLCASSIDDRAGSTDTQYFGPGTRLTVL.

V usage is TRBV5-1 and J usage is TRBJ2-2, with 7 nucleotides matching TRBD1. Looked up from germline, CDR1 is SGHRS and CDR2 is YFSETQ. CDR3 size: 15 residues. The V and J ends lost 0 bases and 6 bases, in that order; junction bases with no gene match: 5. CDR3 sequence (DNA): TGCGCCAGCAGCTTGGGTCAGGGGGTCTCCGGGGAGCTGTTTTTT. Translation: CASSLGQGVSGELFF.

This chain links TRBV10-3 with TRBJ2-7, with TRBD1 matching 11 bases. The junction had 4 bases not matched to a gene; V was cut back by 3 bases and J by 6 bases. Germline-derived CDR1 and CDR2 are ENHRY and SYGVKD. The CDR3 extends over 14 amino acids. CDR3 sequence: CAISDGQGASEQYF. For the CDR3, the DNA is TGTGCCATCAGTGATGGACAGGGGGCTTCCGAGCAGTACTTC.

This clone occurred a few times. This chain uses TRBV28 with TRBJ1-1, with TRBD1 identical over 9 bases. The V segment lost 1 base and the J segment 4 bases; nucleotides outside the gene matches: 13. Per the germline V gene, CDR1 is MDHEN and CDR2 is SYDVKM. This CDR3 is built from 18 residues. CDR3 sequence (DNA): TGTGCCAGCAGTTTATATTGGGGCCCGGGACAGGGTATCACTGAAGCTTTCTTT. This sequence encodes CASSLYWGPGQGITEAFF.

This clone was seen more than once but under ten times. V and J are TRBV5-1 and TRBJ2-3, with a tentative D call TRBD2 (5 bases). This CDR3 has 14 residues. Per germline, CDR1 SGHRS and CDR2 YFSETQ. Trimming cost V 5 bases and J 2 bases, with 12 bases left between them. The CDR3 reads CASRGDAITDTQYF. DNA for the CDR3: TGCGCCAGCAGGGGAGACGCTATCACAGATACGCAGTATTTT. The full variable domain, rest sourced from reference TRBV5-1 and TRBJ2-3, is KAGVTQTPRYLIKTRGQQVTLSCSPISGHRSVSWYQQTPGQGLQFLFEYFSETQRNKGNFPGRFSGRQFSNSRSEMNVSTLELGDSALYLCASRGDAITDTQYFGPGTRLTVL.

The V gene is TRBV2, the J gene TRBJ2-7; possibly TRBD2 for D (5 bases). The CDR3 sequence is 13 residues long. V gave up 3 bases and J gave up 7 bases, with 13 bases separating them. Germline lookup yields CDR1 SNHLY and CDR2 FYNNEI. Here the CDR3 DNA reads TGTGCCAGCAGTGAGGAGGAGGTGGGTGAGCAGTACTTC. Its translation: CASSEEEVGEQYF.

J is TRBJ1-4 and V is TRBV7-9, with 7 bases that match TRBD1. The CDR3 runs to 16 residues. V lost 4 bases, J lost 0 bases, and 5 bases stayed unmatched. The germline CDR1 and CDR2 sequences are SEHNR and FQNEAQ (reference sequence). CDR3 amino acids: CASSSRTGSTNEKLFF. In nucleotides, the CDR3 is TGTGCCAGCAGCTCGAGGACAGGTTCAACTAATGAAAAACTGTTTTTT.

The chain recombines TRBV28 with TRBJ1-6; 7 positions agree with TRBD1. The V gene end was trimmed by 6 bases and the J gene end by 5 bases; junction bases not matched to a gene: 7. Germline values: CDR1 MDHEN, CDR2 SYDVKM. CDR3 length equals 15 residues. CDR3 in amino acids: CASSPSDRDNSPLHF. CDR3 bases: TGTGCCAGCAGCCCAAGCGACAGGGATAATTCACCCCTCCACTTT.

This chain uses TRBV9 with TRBJ2-1, with TRBD2 matching over 13 bases. Germline lookup yields CDR1 SGDLS and CDR2 YYNGEE. The CDR3 loop spans 16 amino acids. Germline trimming cut 0 bases from V and 7 bases from J; bases unmatched to any gene: 4. CDR3 bases: TGTGCCAGCAGCGTAGGATGGGGACTAGCGGGGAATGAGCAGTTCTTC. Translated: CASSVGWGLAGNEQFF. The variable domain in full, with the rest retrieved from reference TRBV9 and TRBJ2-1, is DSGVTQTPKHLITATGQRVTLRCSPRSGDLSVYWYQQSLDQGLQFLIQYYNGEERAKGNILERFSAQQFPDLHSELNLSSLELGDSALYFCASSVGWGLAGNEQFFGPGTRLTVL.

The chain links TRBV3-1 (or the pseudogene TRBV3-2) to TRBJ1-2, with TRBD1 matching over 7 bases. The CDR3 has 13 amino acids. CDR1 and CDR2 (germline): LGHDT, YNNKEL (reference sequence). V shed 4 bases and J 4 bases; nucleotides not matched to a gene: 3. The chain's CDR3 is CASSRQGTYGYTF. In DNA form, the CDR3 reads TGTGCCAGCAGCCGACAGGGCACCTATGGCTACACCTTC.

V and J are TRBV27 and TRBJ2-7; no definite D call. V was cut by 4 bases and J by 2 bases, with 9 bases left in between. Per the germline V gene, CDR1 is MNHEY and CDR2 is SMNVEV (reference sequence). The CDR3 loop spans 13 amino acids. The CDR3 reads CASSSYNAYEQYF. The CDR3 nucleotides are TGTGCCAGCAGTTCGTACAACGCCTACGAGCAGTACTTC.

The chain uses TRBV19 and TRBJ1-2; 8 bases agree with TRBD1. From germline, CDR1 is LNHDA and CDR2 SQIVND (reference sequence). V lost 5 bases to trimming and J lost 3 bases; unmatched junction nucleotides: 11. The CDR3 loop spans 16 amino acids. CDR3 loop: CASSPNPDRVYYGYTF. DNA for the CDR3: TGTGCCAGTAGTCCTAATCCGGACAGGGTCTACTATGGCTACACCTTC.

This rearrangement joins TRBV9 to TRBJ1-5; 7 positions match TRBD1. V lost 10 bases to trimming and J lost 0 bases; unmatched junction nucleotides: 13. This CDR3 comprises 16 residues. CDR1 and CDR2 (germline): SGDLS, YYNGEE. CDR3 nucleotide sequence: TGTGCCCCTCCGAGGACAGGCAAATATAGCAATCAGCCCCAGCATTTT. This sequence encodes CAPPRTGKYSNQPQHF.

The chain couples TRBV7-9 to TRBJ2-5; D call uncertain. The germline V and J ends were trimmed by 6 bases and 5 bases, with 10 bases remaining between them. This CDR3 has 12 residues. Germline V CDR1 and CDR2: SEHNR, FQNEAQ (reference sequence). This CDR3 reads CASRPLAETQYF. The CDR3 DNA follows: TGTGCCAGCAGGCCCCTCGCGGAGACCCAGTACTTC.

The chain has TRBV27 and TRBJ2-7; 9 nucleotides match TRBD2. CDR1 and CDR2 from the germline V gene are MNHEY and SMNVEV (reference sequence). The CDR3 sequence is 15 residues long. The ends lost 5 bases at V and 2 bases at J; junction bases unmatched: 7. The CDR3 loop reads CASSPRLAEPYEQYF. Here the CDR3 DNA reads TGTGCCAGCAGTCCCCGACTAGCGGAACCCTACGAGCAGTACTTC.

The V and J genes are TRBV9 and TRBJ2-2, with 13 bases lining up with TRBD2. V lost 3 bases to trimming and J lost 0 bases; unmatched junction nucleotides: 8. The CDR3 is made up of 19 amino acids. The germline gives CDR1 SGDLS, CDR2 YYNGEE. The CDR3 is CASSAFGGLAGSNTGELFF. The CDR3 DNA is TGTGCCAGCAGCGCCTTTGGGGGACTAGCGGGGTCGAACACCGGGGAGCTGTTTTTT.

CDR3 protein: CASSLTGTVTYEQYF. The CDR3 coding sequence is TGTGCCAGCAGCCTAACCGGGACAGTGACCTACGAGCAGTACTTC. The chain uses TRBV11-2 and TRBJ2-7; 7 bases line up with TRBD1. This CDR3 is built from 15 residues. CDR1 and CDR2 (germline): SGHAT, FQNNGV. V lost 5 bases, J lost 2 bases, and 9 bases stayed unmatched. Using reference TRBV11-2 and TRBJ2-7 for the parts outside the CDR3, the full variable domain is EAGVAQSPRYKIIEKRQSVAFWCNPISGHATLYWYQQILGQGPKLLIQFQNNGVVDDSQLPKDRFSAERLKGVDSTLKIQPAKLEDSAVYLCASSLTGTVTYEQYFGPGTRLTVT.

The V and J genes are TRBV7-3 and TRBJ2-3; 12 bases map to TRBD2. The CDR3 contains 13 residues. Trimming removed 4 bases from V and 9 bases from J; junction bases left unmatched: 2. CDR1 is SGHTA and CDR2 is FQGTGA in the germline V gene. The CDR3 sequence: CASSSGLAGTQYF. The CDR3 DNA is TGTGCCAGCAGCTCCGGACTAGCGGGGACGCAGTATTTT.

This chain joins TRBV28 and TRBJ1-2; a weak D match, TRBD1 (5 bases). Looked up from germline, CDR1 is MDHEN and CDR2 is SYDVKM. There are 14 residues in the CDR3. V lost 3 bases, J lost 7 bases, and 15 bases lay in between. The CDR3: CASSFLQGSGGYTF. The CDR3 region has the DNA TGTGCCAGCAGTTTTTTGCAGGGCTCGGGTGGCTACACCTTC.

The rearrangement joins TRBV5-6 to TRBJ1-5; weak D call: TRBD1 (6 bases). V was clipped by 1 base and J by 5 bases, with 13 bases between them. CDR1 and CDR2 (germline): SGHDT, YYEEEE. CDR3 length equals 15 residues. The CDR3 region has the DNA TGTGCCAGCAGCTTGAGGGGGGGAAGGGATCAGCCCCAGCATTTT. Protein product: CASSLRGGRDQPQHF.